This T cell receptor beta chain comes out of a study of tissue T cells after allogeneic stem cell transplantation. The study's findings and limits: Tissue-detected TCR repertoire was only partly captured by blood and spleen T cells.

In regard to this clone: Antigen specificity is unknown. Gene names refer to mouse genes. The read gets to within 1 residue of the CDR3 end, and the germline J gene fills in the rest.

TCRdb's table, derived via immunoSEQ multiplex PCR, lists solely in-frame clones and lacks some. The table has about 22,000 clones, 55% to 75% seen once. CDR3 length equals 15 residues. The V gene end was trimmed by 6 bases and the J gene end by 2 bases; junction bases not matched to a gene: 6. CDR1 MNHDT and CDR2 YYDKIL come from the germline V gene. The sequenced sample was spleen. This chain links TRBV17 with TRBJ2-3, with 9 bases identical to TRBD2. The origin of this receptor is a female BALB/c mouse in good health. The MHC haplotype of the strain is H2-d. CDR3 sequence: CASRRLGDLAETLYF. CDR3 DNA (partial): TGTGCTAGCAGGAGACTGGGGGACCTTGCAGAAACGCTGTAT.